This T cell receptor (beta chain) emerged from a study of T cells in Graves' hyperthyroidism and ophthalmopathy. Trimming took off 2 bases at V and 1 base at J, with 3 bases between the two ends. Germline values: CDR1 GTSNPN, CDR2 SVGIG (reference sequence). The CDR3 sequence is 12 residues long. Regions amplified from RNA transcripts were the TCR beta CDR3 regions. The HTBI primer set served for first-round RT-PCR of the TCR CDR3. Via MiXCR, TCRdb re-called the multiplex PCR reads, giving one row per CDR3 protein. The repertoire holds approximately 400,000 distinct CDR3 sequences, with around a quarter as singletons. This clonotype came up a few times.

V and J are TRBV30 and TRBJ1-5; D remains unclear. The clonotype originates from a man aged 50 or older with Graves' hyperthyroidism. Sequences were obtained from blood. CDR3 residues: CAWSSSNQPQHF. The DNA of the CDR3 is TGTGCCTGGAGTTCAAGCAATCAGCCCCAGCATTTT. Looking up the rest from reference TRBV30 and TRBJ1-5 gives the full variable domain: SQTIHQWPATLVQPVGSPLSLECTVEGTSNPNLYWYRQAAGRGLQLLFYSVGIGQISSEVPQNLSASRPQDRQFILSSKKLLLSDSGFYLCAWSSSNQPQHFGDGTRLSIL.